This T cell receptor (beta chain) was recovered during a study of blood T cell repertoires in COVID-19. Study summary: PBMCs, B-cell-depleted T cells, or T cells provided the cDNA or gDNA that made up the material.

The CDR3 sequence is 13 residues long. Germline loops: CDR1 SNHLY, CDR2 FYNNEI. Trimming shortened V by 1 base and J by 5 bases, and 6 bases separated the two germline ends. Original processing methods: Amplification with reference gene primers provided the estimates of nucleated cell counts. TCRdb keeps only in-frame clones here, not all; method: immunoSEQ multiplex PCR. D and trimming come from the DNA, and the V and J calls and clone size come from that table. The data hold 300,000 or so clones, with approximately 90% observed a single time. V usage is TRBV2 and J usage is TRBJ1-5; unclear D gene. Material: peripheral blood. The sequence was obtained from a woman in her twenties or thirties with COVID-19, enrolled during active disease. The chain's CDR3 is CASSEGGYQPQHF. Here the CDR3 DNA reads TGTGCCAGCAGTGAAGGCGGTTATCAGCCCCAGCATTTT.